This TCR beta chain came from a study of PD-L1 blockade in urothelial cancer. Study in general: Of about 29 patients, twenty-five were males with bladder-origin urothelial cancer. Study outcomes and limitations: Patients with below-median pretreatment blood clonality survived longer.

Regarding this clone: What it binds is unknown.

Pretreatment and on-treatment blood mononuclear cell samples were taken, totaling between 1 and 8 time points per patient. Germline V CDR1 and CDR2: GTSNPN, SVGIG (reference sequence). V was clipped by 6 bases and J by 1 base, with 10 bases between them. This CDR3 has 13 amino acids. Added to each PCR by spiking were synthetic TCR analog templates. Clones were read by immunoSEQ multiplex PCR, and TCRdb kept only the in-frame ones, dropping some. The table has about 88,000 clones, around nine tenths seen once. This sample comprised PBMCs, obtained around atezolizumab (anti-PD-L1) treatment. The TCR sequence derives from a man aged 55 to 70 with urothelial cancer. The chain carries TRBV30 and TRBJ1-5, with TRBD1 as a possible D gene (5 bases). The CDR3: CACNRGSNQPQHF. CDR3 bases: TGTGCCTGCAATAGGGGAAGCAATCAGCCCCAGCATTTT.